The 30 T cell receptor beta chains in this list originate from one sample, sequenced in a study of T cell repertoires in cytomegalovirus infection. TCRdb re-called the reads with MiXCR, one entry per CDR3 protein. This sample yields around 310,000 distinct CDR3 sequences, of which around a sixth are seen a single time; around 12% belongs to the top ten. What was sequenced was PBMCs. Every receptor here comes from a human donor in good health (CMV status not recorded). Some clones in this sample may be carry-over from other donors' samples.

The genes are TRBV7-2 and TRBJ1-2; D is undetermined. Germline loops: CDR1 SGHTA, CDR2 FQGNSA. The CDR3 contains 12 residues. With 4 bases removed from V and 8 bases from J, the gap between germline ends came to 11 bases. The CDR3 is CASSSTGWGYTF. The CDR3 DNA reads as TGTGCCAGCAGCTCCACGGGGTGGGGCTACACCTTC.

In regard to this clonotype: A much larger clonotype is one base distant, so this may be a read error. The V call is TRBV28, the J call TRBJ1-2; the match to TRBD1 covers 7 bases. CDR3 length equals 15 residues. CDR1 is MDHEN, CDR2 SYDVKM, per germline. Germline trimming cut 6 bases from V and 5 bases from J; bases unmatched to any gene: 12. CDR3 residues: CASSLSNRGNYGYTF. CDR3 coding DNA: TGTGCCAGCAGCTTGAGCAACAGGGGTAATTATGGCTACACCTTC.

This chain joins TRBV5-5 and TRBJ1-1; D is uncertain. CDR1 and CDR2 from the germline V gene are SGHKS and YYEKEE (reference sequence). V lost 2 bases and J lost 4, with 15 bases in between. The CDR3 runs to 15 residues. Here the CDR3 reads CASSLGSGSFTEAFF. Here the CDR3 DNA reads TGTGCCAGCAGCTTAGGATCGGGCTCCTTCACTGAAGCTTTCTTT. The full variable domain, completed using reference TRBV5-5 and TRBJ1-1, is DAGVTQSPTHLIKTRGQQVTLRCSPISGHKSVSWYQQVLGQGPQFIFQYYEKEERGRGNFPDRFSARQFPNYSSELNVNALLLGDSALYLCASSLGSGSFTEAFFGQGTRLTVV.

The chain uses TRBV4-1 and TRBJ2-2; a weak D match, TRBD2 (5 bases). Per germline, CDR1 MGHRA and CDR2 YSYEKL. Trimming pared 2 bases from V and 5 bases from J, leaving 15 bases between. CDR3 length: 16 residues. As DNA, the CDR3 is TGCGCCAGCAGCCAACCCCGGAGAGGGCCAACCGGGGAGCTGTTTTTT. This sequence encodes CASSQPRRGPTGELFF.

This clonotype was found a few times. V gene TRBV4-1 combines with J gene TRBJ2-7; 10 bases map to TRBD2. Germline loops: CDR1 MGHRA, CDR2 YSYEKL. This CDR3 region has 16 residues. V shed 2 bases, J shed 2 bases, and the junction held 6 bases outside the gene matches. CDR3 residues: CASSQTPGTSAYEQYF. As DNA, the CDR3 is TGCGCCAGCAGCCAAACCCCCGGGACTAGCGCCTACGAGCAGTACTTC.

This clonotype has a handful of counts. The J gene is TRBJ1-1, the V gene TRBV28, with D possibly being TRBD1 (6 bases). The CDR3 has 15 residues. Trimming stripped 4 bases from V and 6 bases from J, with 18 bases between. The V gene's germline CDR1 is MDHEN and CDR2 SYDVKM. CDR3 sequence (DNA): TGTGCCAGCAGTTCCCCCGTGACAGGTCAATCTGAAGCTTTCTTT. It encodes CASSSPVTGQSEAFF.

The chain employs TRBV10-3 and TRBJ1-1, with 8 positions matching TRBD1. The CDR3 spans 15 residues. Unmatched junction bases numbered 9, after V lost 6 bases and J lost 3 bases. Germline CDR1 and CDR2: ENHRY and SYGVKD. In nucleotides, the CDR3 is TGTGCCATCAGGGGCGACAGGGGAATCTACACTGAAGCTTTCTTT. Translated: CAIRGDRGIYTEAFF.

This clonotype showed up just a few times. The chain couples TRBV4-2 to TRBJ1-2; possible D gene TRBD1, 6 bases. Germline CDR1 is LGHNA and CDR2 is YNFKEQ. The CDR3 runs to 15 residues. The V end lost 0 bases, the J end lost 7 bases, and 15 bases lay between the germline ends. CDR3 nucleotides: TGTGCCAGCAGCCAAGATTCGGGGGCCCCTCTTGGCTACACCTTC. Translating it yields CASSQDSGAPLGYTF.

In its sample, this clonotype was seen many times. This chain joins TRBV11-2 and TRBJ2-5; perhaps TRBD2 as D (6 bases). Germline values: CDR1 SGHAT, CDR2 FQNNGV. The CDR3 extends over 16 amino acids. Trimming took 5 bases from V and 4 from J, leaving 20 bases between them. The CDR3 loop is CASSGETLLASETQYF. Written as DNA, the CDR3 is TGTGCCAGCAGCGGAGAAACCCTACTAGCTTCAGAGACCCAGTACTTC.

CDR3 DNA: TGTGCCAGCACCCCCGGAAAGGCTAGCGGGAAGCAGTACTTC. It is translated as CASTPGKASGKQYF. The rearrangement links TRBV7-2 to TRBJ2-7, with TRBD2 matching over 9 bases. V shed 7 bases, J shed 8 bases, and the junction held 12 bases outside the gene matches. The CDR3 has 14 residues. Germline V gives CDR1 SGHTA, CDR2 FQGNSA.

This clonotype was recorded many times. The chain links TRBV28 to TRBJ1-3; the D is unclear. Between the trimmed V and J ends, which lost 1 base and 2 bases, there was a span of 6 bases. Per the germline V gene, CDR1 is MDHEN and CDR2 is SYDVKM. The CDR3 is made up of 14 amino acids. Here the CDR3 DNA reads TGTGCCAGCAGTTTATACGGGGCTGGAAACACCATATATTTT. This translates into CASSLYGAGNTIYF.

CDR3 in DNA: TGTGCCAGCAGCTACGGACTCGAACTGTTTTTT. Amino acids: CASSYGLELFF. The rearrangement joins TRBV7-9 to TRBJ1-4; D is undetermined. V was pared by 4 bases and J by 12 bases, with 9 bases between. In germline, CDR1 is SEHNR, CDR2 FQNEAQ (reference sequence). The CDR3 loop spans 11 amino acids.

The table lists this clonotype with many counts. V gene TRBV12-5 combines with J gene TRBJ1-6, with D possibly being TRBD1 (6 bases). The germline CDR1 and CDR2 sequences are LGHNT and FRNRAP. V gave up 8 bases and J gave up 9 bases, with 20 bases separating them. This CDR3 is 15 amino acids long. The CDR3 spells CASPQGRVSGSPLHF. For the CDR3, the DNA is TGTGCTAGTCCACAGGGAAGAGTGTCGGGTTCACCCCTCCACTTT.

The chain combines TRBV6-6 with TRBJ1-1; D perhaps matches TRBD1 (5 bases). In germline, CDR1 is MNHNY, CDR2 SVGAGI (reference sequence). The CDR3 covers 15 residues. Trimming pared 5 bases from V and 5 bases from J, leaving 18 bases between. CDR3 sequence: CASSVLPGLGTEAFF. CDR3 DNA: TGTGCCAGCAGTGTCCTCCCAGGGCTCGGGACTGAAGCTTTCTTT.

This clonotype was seen ten or more times. The V call is TRBV7-2, the J call TRBJ1-4, with a weak D call TRBD1 (6 bases). V lost 1 base, J lost 5 bases, and 11 bases lay in between. The CDR3 length is 15 residues. Per germline, CDR1 SGHTA and CDR2 FQGNSA. The CDR3 sequence is CASSLVTGGNEKLFF. CDR3 sequence (DNA): TGTGCCAGCAGCTTAGTGACAGGCGGAAATGAAAAACTGTTTTTT. The full variable domain, in which reference TRBV7-2 and TRBJ1-4 provide the parts outside the CDR3, is GAGVSQSPSNKVTEKGKDVELRCDPISGHTALYWYRQSLGQGLEFLIYFQGNSAPDKSGLPSDRFSAERTGGSVSTLTIQRTQQEDSAVYLCASSLVTGGNEKLFFGSGTQLSVL.

The chain uses TRBV28 and TRBJ1-4; D is unclear. V lost 3 bases and J lost 5, with 16 bases in between. The CDR3 sequence is 16 residues long. Germline V gene data show CDR1 as MDHEN and CDR2 as SYDVKM. The CDR3, as DNA: TGTGCCAGCAGTTTGGATTCCCACGGAATAAATGAAAAACTGTTTTTT. Encoded protein: CASSLDSHGINEKLFF. Based on the CDR3 plus reference TRBV28 and TRBJ1-4, the full variable domain is DVKVTQSSRYLVKRTGEKVFLECVQDMDHENMFWYRQDPGLGLRLIYFSYDVKMKEKGDIPEGYSVSREKKERFSLILESASTNQTSMYLCASSLDSHGINEKLFFGSGTQLSVL.

This chain links TRBV20-1 with TRBJ1-6; 7 nucleotides line up with TRBD1. The CDR3 has 15 residues. Germline CDR1 and CDR2: DFQATT and SNEGSKA (reference sequence). Trimming took 0 bases from V and 8 from J; bases not matched to a gene: 7. This CDR3 reads CSARDSTGFDSPLHF. The DNA for the CDR3 is TGCAGTGCTAGAGACTCGACAGGGTTCGATTCACCCCTCCACTTT.

This clonotype was found a few times. V and J are TRBV19 and TRBJ1-1; 11 positions match TRBD1. Germline CDR1 and CDR2: LNHDA and SQIVND (reference sequence). The J segment lost 4 bases and the V segment lost 10 bases, leaving 11 bases of the junction unmatched. The CDR3 consists of 15 residues. The CDR3 DNA follows: TGTGCCACCACATCCCGGACAGGGGGCCGCACTGAAGCTTTCTTT. Translated, it gives CATTSRTGGRTEAFF.

At least ten counts were recorded for this clonotype. CDR3 region: CASSLGPGARNYGYTF. The CDR3 DNA reads as TGTGCCAGCAGCTTGGGCCCGGGGGCGCGTAACTATGGCTACACCTTC. The chain carries TRBV7-2 and TRBJ1-2; D perhaps matches TRBD1 (6 bases). Per germline, CDR1 SGHTA and CDR2 FQGNSA. The CDR3 contains 16 residues. V was shortened by 3 bases and J by 1 base, with 15 bases between the two germline ends.

The chain joins TRBV28 to TRBJ2-7; D is perhaps TRBD2 (6 bases). The V end lost 4 bases, the J end lost 3 bases, and 10 bases lay between the germline ends. The CDR3 loop spans 13 amino acids. Germline V gene data show CDR1 as MDHEN and CDR2 as SYDVKM. The CDR3 DNA is TGTGCCAGCAGTTACGGGGGTGGCTACGAGCAGTACTTC. Translating gives CASSYGGGYEQYF.

J is TRBJ2-3 and V is TRBV6-2 or TRBV6-3, with a weak D call TRBD2 (6 bases). The V gene's germline CDR1 is MNHEY and CDR2 SVGEGT. V lost 6 bases to trimming and J lost 1 base, with 17 bases between them. There are 16 residues in the CDR3. The CDR3 loop is CASRPVGRERTDTQYF. The CDR3 coding sequence is TGTGCCAGCAGGCCAGTAGGGCGGGAACGCACAGATACGCAGTATTTT.

In its sample, this clonotype was seen many times. This chain uses TRBV28 with TRBJ2-2; TRBD2 is a possible D gene (5 bases). Between the trimmed V and J ends, which lost 8 bases and 0 bases, there was a span of 16 bases. The CDR3 is 16 amino acids. Germline V CDR1 and CDR2: MDHEN, SYDVKM. CDR3 nucleotides: TGTGCCAGCCGCCCCCCGGACTCTGCGAACACCGGGGAGCTGTTTTTT. The encoded protein is CASRPPDSANTGELFF.

This clonotype was counted ten times or more. This chain connects TRBV6-1 to TRBJ1-5; 8 bases are a match to TRBD1. In germline, CDR1 is MNHNS, CDR2 SASEGT. The CDR3 totals 16 residues. V was clipped by 6 bases and J by 2 bases; unmatched bases: 9. For the CDR3, the DNA is TGTGCCAGCAGGCCGGACAGGGATGCGGGCAATCAGCCCCAGCATTTT. Translated: CASRPDRDAGNQPQHF.

CDR3 DNA: TGTGCCAGCAGCTTGTTCCGGGTTCCAGCCTACGAGCAGTACTTC. This encodes CASSLFRVPAYEQYF. This sequence joins TRBV13 and TRBJ2-7; D not certain. Trimming took 3 bases from V and 2 from J, leaving 14 bases between them. The CDR3 consists of 15 residues. Germline V lookup: CDR1 PRHDT, CDR2 FYEKMQ (reference sequence).

This clonotype has just a few counts. This chain joins TRBV7-8 and TRBJ1-3, with D perhaps TRBD1 (6 bases). The CDR3 has 20 residues. Per the germline V gene, CDR1 is SGHVS and CDR2 is FQNEAQ. The V gene lost 1 base and the J gene lost 0 bases, with 22 bases spanning the gap. CDR3 loop: CASSLEAGHSRGSSGNTIYF. The CDR3 nucleotides are TGTGCCAGCAGCTTAGAAGCGGGACATAGCCGGGGCAGCTCTGGAAACACCATATATTTT.

This clonotype was counted ten times or more. The chain has TRBV4-2 and TRBJ1-2, with 8 nucleotides matching TRBD1. Germline V CDR1 and CDR2: LGHNA, YNFKEQ. The junction had 2 bases not matched to a gene; V was cut back by 0 bases and J by 2 bases. The CDR3 totals 15 residues. The CDR3 spells CASSQDHRGNYGYTF. The CDR3 nucleotides are TGTGCCAGCAGCCAAGATCACAGGGGGAACTATGGCTACACCTTC.

The table lists this clonotype with a few counts. V is TRBV6-6 and J is TRBJ2-4; 7 nucleotides agree with TRBD2. In germline, CDR1 is MNHNY, CDR2 SVGAGI (reference sequence). Trimming cost V 3 bases and J 4 bases; bases outside gene matches: 3. The CDR3 has 14 residues. In DNA form, the CDR3 reads TGTGCCAGCAGTTATGGCGGGGGAAAAAACATTCAGTACTTC. Translating gives CASSYGGGKNIQYF.

This chain connects TRBV20-1 to TRBJ2-3, with D tentatively TRBD1 (6 bases). Germline assignment: CDR1 DFQATT and CDR2 SNEGSKA (reference sequence). The CDR3 consists of 14 residues. Trimming cost V 1 base and J 6 bases, with 14 bases left between them. The CDR3 DNA reads as TGCAGTGCTAGAGGGACAGCAGTTTGGGATACGCAGTATTTT. Protein product: CSARGTAVWDTQYF.

The genes are TRBV12-3 or TRBV12-4 and TRBJ1-2; D ambiguous. This CDR3 is built from 13 residues. V was trimmed by 4 bases and J by 8 bases, leaving 14 bases between them. The CDR3 DNA reads as TGTGCCAGCAGTTCGCCCCCCATGTCCGGCTACACCTTC. It is translated as CASSSPPMSGYTF.

The genes are TRBV2 and TRBJ2-1, with 12 positions matching TRBD2. V shed 3 bases and J 10 bases; nucleotides not matched to a gene: 4. The CDR3 totals 14 residues. CDR1 is SNHLY and CDR2 is FYNNEI in the germline V gene. CDR3 nucleotides: TGTGCCAGCAGTGAGTGGCTAGCGGGGGGGGAGCAGTTCTTC. Protein product: CASSEWLAGGEQFF.